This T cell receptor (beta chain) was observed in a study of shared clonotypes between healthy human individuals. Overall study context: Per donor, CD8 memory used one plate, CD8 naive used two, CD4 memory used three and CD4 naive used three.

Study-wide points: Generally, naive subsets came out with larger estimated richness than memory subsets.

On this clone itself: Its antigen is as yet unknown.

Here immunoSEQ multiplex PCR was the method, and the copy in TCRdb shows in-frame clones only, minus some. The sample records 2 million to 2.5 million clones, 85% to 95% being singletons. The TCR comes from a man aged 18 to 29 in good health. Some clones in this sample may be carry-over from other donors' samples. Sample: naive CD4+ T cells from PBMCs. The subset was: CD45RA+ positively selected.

The CDR3 spells CASRDGGRAEQYF. The CDR3 DNA sequence: TGTGCCTCCCGGGACGGCGGCCGCGCCGAGCAGTACTTC. V gene TRBV10-3 combines with J gene TRBJ2-7; D may correspond to TRBD1 or TRBD2 (5 bases each). The CDR3 consists of 13 residues. Trimming shortened V by 11 bases and J by 6 bases, and 20 bases separated the two germline ends. Per the germline V gene, CDR1 is ENHRY and CDR2 is SYGVKD.